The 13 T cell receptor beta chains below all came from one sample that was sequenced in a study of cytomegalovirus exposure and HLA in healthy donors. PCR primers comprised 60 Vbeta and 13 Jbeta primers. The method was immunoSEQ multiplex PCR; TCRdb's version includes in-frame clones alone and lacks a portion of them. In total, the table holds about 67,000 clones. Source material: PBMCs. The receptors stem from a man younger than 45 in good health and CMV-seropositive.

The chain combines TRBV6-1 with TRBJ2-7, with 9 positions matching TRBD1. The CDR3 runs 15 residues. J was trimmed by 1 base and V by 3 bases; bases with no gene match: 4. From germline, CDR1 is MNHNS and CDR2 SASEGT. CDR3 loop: CASSDWTGASYEQYF. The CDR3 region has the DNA TGTGCCAGCAGTGATTGGACAGGGGCTTCCTACGAGCAGTACTTC.

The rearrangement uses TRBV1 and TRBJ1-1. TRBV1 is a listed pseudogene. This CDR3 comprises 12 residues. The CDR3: CTSSQYATEAFF. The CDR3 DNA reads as TGCACCAGCAGCCAGTACGCGACTGAAGCTTTCTTT.

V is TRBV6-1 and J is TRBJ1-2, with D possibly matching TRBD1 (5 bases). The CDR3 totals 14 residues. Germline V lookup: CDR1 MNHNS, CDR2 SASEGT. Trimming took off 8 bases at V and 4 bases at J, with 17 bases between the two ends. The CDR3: CASWGGEPSYGYTF. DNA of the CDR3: TGTGCCAGCTGGGGGGGGGAACCTTCCTATGGCTACACCTTC.

CDR3 amino acids: CASSYDSTYEQYF. The CDR3 DNA is TGTGCCAGCAGTTACGACAGCACCTACGAGCAGTACTTC. The V gene is TRBV6-5, the J gene TRBJ2-7, with a weak D call TRBD1 (5 bases). This CDR3 region has 13 residues. Germline lookup yields CDR1 MNHEY and CDR2 SVGAGI. V lost 2 bases, J lost 2 bases, and 7 bases lay in between.

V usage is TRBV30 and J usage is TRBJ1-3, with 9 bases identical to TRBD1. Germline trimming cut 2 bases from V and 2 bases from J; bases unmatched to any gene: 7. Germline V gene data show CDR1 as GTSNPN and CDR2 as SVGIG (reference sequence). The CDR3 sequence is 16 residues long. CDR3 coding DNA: TGTGCCTGGAGTCTATGGACAGGGGCCCCTGGAAACACCATATATTTT. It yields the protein CAWSLWTGAPGNTIYF. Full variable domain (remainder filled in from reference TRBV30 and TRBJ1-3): SQTIHQWPATLVQPVGSPLSLECTVEGTSNPNLYWYRQAAGRGLQLLFYSVGIGQISSEVPQNLSASRPQDRQFILSSKKLLLSDSGFYLCAWSLWTGAPGNTIYFGEGSWLTVV.

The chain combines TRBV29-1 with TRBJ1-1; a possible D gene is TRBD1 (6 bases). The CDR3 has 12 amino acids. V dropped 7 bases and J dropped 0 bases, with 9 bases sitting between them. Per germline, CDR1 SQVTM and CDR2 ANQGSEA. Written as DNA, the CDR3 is TGCAGCGCTGGACAGATGAACACTGAAGCTTTCTTT. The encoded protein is CSAGQMNTEAFF.

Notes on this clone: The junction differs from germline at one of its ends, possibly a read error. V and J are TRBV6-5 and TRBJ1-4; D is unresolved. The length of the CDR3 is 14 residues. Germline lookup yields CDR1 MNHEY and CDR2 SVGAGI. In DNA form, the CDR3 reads TGTGCCAGCAGTGAGTTTCTTGATAGTACCCAATCTTCCTTT. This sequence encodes CASSEFLDSTQSSF.

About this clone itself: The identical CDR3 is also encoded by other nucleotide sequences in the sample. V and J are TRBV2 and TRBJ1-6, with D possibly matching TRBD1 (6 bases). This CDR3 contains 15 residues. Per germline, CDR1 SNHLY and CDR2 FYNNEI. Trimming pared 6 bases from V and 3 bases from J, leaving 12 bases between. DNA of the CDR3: TGTGCCAGCAGGCCCGGACAGAGCTATAATTCACCCCTCCACTTT. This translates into CASRPGQSYNSPLHF.

CDR3: CASSLGLMNTEAFF. CDR3 sequence (DNA): TGTGCCAGCAGCTTAGGACTCATGAACACTGAAGCTTTCTTT. The chain links TRBV7-8 to TRBJ1-1; D unresolved. CDR3 length: 14 amino acids. Germline V CDR1 and CDR2: SGHVS, FQNEAQ. Trimming stripped 1 base from V and 0 bases from J, with 6 bases between.

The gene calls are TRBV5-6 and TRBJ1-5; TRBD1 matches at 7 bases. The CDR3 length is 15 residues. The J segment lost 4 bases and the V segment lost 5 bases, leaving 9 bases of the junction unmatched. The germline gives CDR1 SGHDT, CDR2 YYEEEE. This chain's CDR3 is CASRVWYRGNQPQHF. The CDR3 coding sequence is TGTGCCAGCAGGGTGTGGTACAGGGGTAATCAGCCCCAGCATTTT.

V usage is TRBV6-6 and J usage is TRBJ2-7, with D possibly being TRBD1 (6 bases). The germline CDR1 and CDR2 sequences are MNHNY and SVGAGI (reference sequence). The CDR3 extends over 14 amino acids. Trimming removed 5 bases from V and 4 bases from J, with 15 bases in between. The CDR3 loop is CASSPRDTTYEQYF. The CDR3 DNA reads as TGTGCCAGCAGTCCCCGGGACACAACTTACGAGCAGTACTTC.

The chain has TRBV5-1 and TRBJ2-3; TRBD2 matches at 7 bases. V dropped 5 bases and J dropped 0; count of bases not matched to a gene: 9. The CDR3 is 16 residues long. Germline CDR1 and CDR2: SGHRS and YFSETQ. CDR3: CASREGLAASTDTQYF. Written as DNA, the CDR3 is TGCGCCAGCAGAGAGGGGCTAGCGGCAAGCACAGATACGCAGTATTTT.

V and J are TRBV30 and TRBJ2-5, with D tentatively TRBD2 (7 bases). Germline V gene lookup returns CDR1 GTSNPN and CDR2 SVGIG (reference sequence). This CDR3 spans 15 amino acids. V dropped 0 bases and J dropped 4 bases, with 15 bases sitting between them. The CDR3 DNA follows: TGTGCCTGGAGTGTAGTCGGGGGGCTGGGAGAGACCCAGTACTTC. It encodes CAWSVVGGLGETQYF.